This TCR beta chain was identified in a study of T cells in Graves' hyperthyroidism and ophthalmopathy. Study overall: Peripheral blood was obtained at initial diagnosis, preceding any treatment. General study results and limits: In blood, most of the thyroid clonotypes expanded above 0.001 were also present.

This clonotype was picked up many times. The antigen is unknown. Amplification of TCR beta CDR3 regions used RNA as the template. In the first-round RT-PCR of the TCR CDR3, the HTBI primer set was used. TCRdb ran MiXCR on the multiplex PCR reads and lists one entry per CDR3 protein. Here the sample spans fewer than 600,000 distinct CDR3 sequences, 12% to 15% being singletons. The study excluded patients with uncontrolled infection, other autoimmune disease, pregnancy or lactation. The diagnostic basis comprised clinical symptoms, serum thyroxine and TRAb, thyroid ultrasound and orbital computed tomography. The CDR3 sequence is 15 residues long. CDR1 and CDR2 (germline): SQVTM, ANQGSEA. Trimming left V 1 base short and J 4 bases short, with 17 bases between.

The chain joins TRBV29-1 to TRBJ2-7, with TRBD1 as a possible D gene (7 bases). Source material: blood. The receptor was derived from a middle-aged woman with Graves' hyperthyroidism. The CDR3 nucleotides are TGCAGCGTTGAAGGACTCAGGGGGGAACGGTACGAGCAGTACTTC. It is translated as CSVEGLRGERYEQYF.